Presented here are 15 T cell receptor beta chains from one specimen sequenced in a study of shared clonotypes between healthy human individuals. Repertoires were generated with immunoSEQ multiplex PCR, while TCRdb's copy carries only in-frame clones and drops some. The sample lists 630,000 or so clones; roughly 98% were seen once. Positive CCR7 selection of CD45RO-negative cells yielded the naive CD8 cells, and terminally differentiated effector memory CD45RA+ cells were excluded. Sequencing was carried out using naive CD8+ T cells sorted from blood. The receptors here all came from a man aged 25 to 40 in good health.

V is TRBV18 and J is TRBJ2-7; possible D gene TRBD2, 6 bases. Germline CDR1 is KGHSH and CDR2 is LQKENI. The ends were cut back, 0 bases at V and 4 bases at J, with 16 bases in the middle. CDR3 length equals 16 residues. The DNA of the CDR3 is TGTGCCAGCTCACCACCGGTGGGAGGAAGGATGTACGAGCAGTACTTC. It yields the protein CASSPPVGGRMYEQYF.

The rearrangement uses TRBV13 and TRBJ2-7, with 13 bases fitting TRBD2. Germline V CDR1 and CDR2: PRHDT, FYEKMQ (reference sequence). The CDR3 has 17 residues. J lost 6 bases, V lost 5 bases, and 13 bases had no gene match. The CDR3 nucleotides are TGTGCCAGCAGCGCCGGACTAGCGGGAGTTTCTTGGGGCGAGCAGTACTTC. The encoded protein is CASSAGLAGVSWGEQYF.

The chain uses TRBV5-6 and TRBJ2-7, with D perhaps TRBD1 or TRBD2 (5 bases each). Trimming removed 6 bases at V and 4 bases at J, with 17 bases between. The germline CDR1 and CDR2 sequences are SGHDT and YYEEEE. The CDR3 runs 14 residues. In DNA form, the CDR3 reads TGTGCCAGCAACCCTAGTGGGACCGGGTACGAGCAGTACTTC. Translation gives CASNPSGTGYEQYF.

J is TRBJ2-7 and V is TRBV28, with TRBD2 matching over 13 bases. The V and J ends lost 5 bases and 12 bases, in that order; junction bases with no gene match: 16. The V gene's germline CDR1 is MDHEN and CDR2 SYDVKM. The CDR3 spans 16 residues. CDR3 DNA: TGTGCCAGCAGTATCACCGGCGGACTAGCGGGAGTTGATCTGTACTTC. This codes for CASSITGGLAGVDLYF.

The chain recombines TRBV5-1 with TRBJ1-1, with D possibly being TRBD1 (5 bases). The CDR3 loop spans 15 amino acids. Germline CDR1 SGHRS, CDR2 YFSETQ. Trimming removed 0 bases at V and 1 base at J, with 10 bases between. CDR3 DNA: TGCGCCAGCAGCTTGGCCGACAGCACGAACACTGAAGCTTTCTTT. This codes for CASSLADSTNTEAFF.

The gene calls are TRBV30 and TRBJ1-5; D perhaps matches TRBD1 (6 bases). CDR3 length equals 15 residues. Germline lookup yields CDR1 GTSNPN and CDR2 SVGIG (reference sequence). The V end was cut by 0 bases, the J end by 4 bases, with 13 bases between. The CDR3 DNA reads TGTGCCTGGAGTGTACGGGTCAGGGGTAATCAGCCCCAGCATTTT. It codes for CAWSVRVRGNQPQHF.

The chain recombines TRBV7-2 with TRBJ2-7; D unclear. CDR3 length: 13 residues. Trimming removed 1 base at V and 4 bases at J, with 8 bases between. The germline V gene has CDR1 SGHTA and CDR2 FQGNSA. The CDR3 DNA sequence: TGTGCCAGCAGCTTAGGAGTGGGATACGAGCAGTACTTC. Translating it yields CASSLGVGYEQYF.

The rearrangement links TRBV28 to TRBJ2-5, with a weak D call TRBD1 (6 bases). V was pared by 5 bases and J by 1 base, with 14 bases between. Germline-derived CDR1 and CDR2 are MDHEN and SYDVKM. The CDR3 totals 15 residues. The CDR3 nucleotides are TGTGCCAGCAGTAGCCGGGACAAGAGCCAAGAGACCCAGTACTTC. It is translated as CASSSRDKSQETQYF.

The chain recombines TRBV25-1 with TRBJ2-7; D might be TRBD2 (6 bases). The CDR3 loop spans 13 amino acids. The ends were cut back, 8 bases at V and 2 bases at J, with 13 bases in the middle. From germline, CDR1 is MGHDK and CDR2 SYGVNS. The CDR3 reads CASGPGLTYEQYF. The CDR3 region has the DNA TGTGCCAGCGGGCCGGGACTTACCTACGAGCAGTACTTC.

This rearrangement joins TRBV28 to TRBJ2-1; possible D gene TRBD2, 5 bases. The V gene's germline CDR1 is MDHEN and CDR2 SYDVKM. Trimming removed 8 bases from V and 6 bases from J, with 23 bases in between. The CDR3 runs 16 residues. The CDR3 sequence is CASFPQRSPKINEQFF. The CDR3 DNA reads TGTGCCAGCTTCCCTCAGCGGAGCCCCAAGATCAATGAGCAGTTCTTC.

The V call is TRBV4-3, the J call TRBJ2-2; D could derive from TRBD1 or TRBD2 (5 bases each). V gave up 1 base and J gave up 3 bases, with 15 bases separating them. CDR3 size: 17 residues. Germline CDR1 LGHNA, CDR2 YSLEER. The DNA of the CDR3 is TGCGCCAGCAGCCAAGTCTTGGGGCCCGGGGACACCGGGGAGCTGTTTTTT. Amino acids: CASSQVLGPGDTGELFF.

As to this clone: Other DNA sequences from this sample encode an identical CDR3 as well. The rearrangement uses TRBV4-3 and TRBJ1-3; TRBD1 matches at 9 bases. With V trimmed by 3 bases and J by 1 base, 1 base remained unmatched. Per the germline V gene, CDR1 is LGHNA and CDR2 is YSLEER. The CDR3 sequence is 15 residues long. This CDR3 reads CASSQGQGSGNTIYF. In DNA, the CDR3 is TGCGCCAGCAGCCAGGGACAGGGATCTGGAAACACCATATATTTT.

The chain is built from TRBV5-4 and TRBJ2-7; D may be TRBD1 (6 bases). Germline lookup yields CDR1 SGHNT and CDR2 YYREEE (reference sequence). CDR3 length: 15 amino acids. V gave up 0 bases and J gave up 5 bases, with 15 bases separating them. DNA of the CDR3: TGTGCCAGCAGCTTGGCTGGTCAGGGGTCGGACGAGCAGTACTTC. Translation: CASSLAGQGSDEQYF.

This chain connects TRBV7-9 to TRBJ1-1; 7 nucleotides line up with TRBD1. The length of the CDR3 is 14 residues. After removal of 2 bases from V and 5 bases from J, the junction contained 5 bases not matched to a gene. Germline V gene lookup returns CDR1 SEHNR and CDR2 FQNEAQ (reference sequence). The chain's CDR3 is CASSLIQGLTEAFF. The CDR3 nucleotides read TGTGCCAGCAGCTTAATACAGGGGCTTACTGAAGCTTTCTTT.

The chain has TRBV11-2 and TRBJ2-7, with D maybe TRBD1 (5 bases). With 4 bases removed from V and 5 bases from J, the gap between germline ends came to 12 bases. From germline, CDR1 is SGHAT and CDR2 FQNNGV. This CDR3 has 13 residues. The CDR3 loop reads CASSSVGRDEQYF. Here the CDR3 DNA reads TGTGCCAGCAGCTCAGTGGGCAGGGACGAGCAGTACTTC.